This T cell receptor (beta chain) emerged from a study of T cell changes during pregnancy in multiple sclerosis. TCRdb's table, derived via immunoSEQ multiplex PCR, lists solely in-frame clones and lacks some. The table shows under 75,000 clones, with approximately 93% occurring only once. The sequencing used CD8+ T cells from peripheral blood mononuclear cells, collected in the second trimester of pregnancy. This sequence originates from a female donor with multiple sclerosis, enrolled in a pregnancy study.

DNA for the CDR3: TGTGCCAGCAGTTTAGAACAGTTACAAGATGAGCAGTTCTTC. This codes for CASSLEQLQDEQFF. The chain has TRBV28 and TRBJ2-1; D ambiguous. CDR3 length: 14 residues. Germline CDR1 is MDHEN and CDR2 is SYDVKM. With 2 bases removed from V and 8 bases from J, the gap between germline ends came to 13 bases.